These T cell receptor beta chains were read from a single sample in a study of blood T cell repertoires in COVID-19. Data came from immunoSEQ multiplex PCR; TCRdb stores just in-frame clones and leaves some out. The table records approximately 260,000 clones, 70% to 85% of them present only once. Specimen: peripheral blood. These receptors all come from a woman in her 40s with active or convalescent COVID-19. The CDR3 runs from the conserved cysteine through the conserved F or W. D genes are given only for firm matches. Only some rows state a clone size, as once, few, many or a class for expanded clones.

d_call,j_call,v_call,clone_size,cdr3_aa,cdr3_nt
TRBD1,TRBJ1-4,TRBV10-3,NA,CAISESAQGSEKLFF,TGTGCCATCAGTGAGTCAGCACAGGGGAGTGAAAAACTGTTTTTT
NA,TRBJ1-3,TRBV5-1,NA,CASSPRPGGGNTIYF,TGCGCCAGCAGCCCTCGCCCGGGGGGTGGAAACACCATATATTTT
TRBD1,TRBJ2-3,TRBV18,NA,CASSPPRLGQGNSRRTDTQYF,TGTGCCAGCTCACCACCTCGATTGGGACAGGGAAACTCGAGGCGCACAGATACGCAGTATTTT
TRBD2,TRBJ2-5,TRBV3-1/TRBV3-2,NA,CASSRGLAGRVETQYF,TGTGCCAGCAGCCGCGGACTAGCGGGCCGTGTAGAGACCCAGTACTTC
NA,TRBJ2-3,TRBV12-3/TRBV12-4,NA,CASSRGISDTQYF,TGTGCCAGCAGTCGAGGGATCTCAGATACGCAGTATTTT
NA,TRBJ2-2,TRBV5-5,NA,CASSFRQGNTGELFF,TGTGCCAGCAGCTTCCGGCAGGGGAACACCGGGGAGCTGTTTTTT
NA,TRBJ2-2,TRBV11-2,few,CASSLRGSTGELFF,TGTGCCAGCAGCCTCAGGGGATCCACCGGGGAGCTGTTTTTT
NA,TRBJ1-1,TRBV18,NA,CASSPGGGHTEAFF,TGTGCCAGCTCACCCGGAGGTGGGCACACTGAAGCTTTCTTT
NA,TRBJ1-1,TRBV24-1,NA,CATSSGVKNTEAFF,TGTGCCACCAGTTCGGGGGTAAAGAACACTGAAGCTTTCTTT
NA,TRBJ1-1,TRBV30,NA,CAWAGHRAFF,TGTGCCTGGGCCGGACATAGGGCTTTCTTT
NA,TRBJ1-2,TRBV6-5,NA,CASSLSRGGGYTF,TGTGCCAGCAGCCTCTCTCGAGGAGGTGGCTACACCTTC
NA,TRBJ1-2,TRBV19,NA,CASRRTRNYGYTF,TGTGCCAGTAGGAGGACACGAAACTATGGCTACACCTTC
NA,TRBJ1-4,TRBV2,NA,CASSERALGGEKLFF,TGTGCCAGCAGTGAACGGGCCTTAGGGGGTGAAAAACTGTTTTTT
NA,TRBJ2-1,TRBV21-1,NA,CASSKEGRTGGSDEQFF,TGTGCCAGCAGCAAAGAAGGAAGGACAGGGGGTTCCGATGAGCAGTTCTTC
NA,TRBJ1-2,TRBV6-6,NA,CASSAQGMIYGYTF,TGTGCCAGCAGTGCTCAGGGTATGATCTATGGCTACACCTTC